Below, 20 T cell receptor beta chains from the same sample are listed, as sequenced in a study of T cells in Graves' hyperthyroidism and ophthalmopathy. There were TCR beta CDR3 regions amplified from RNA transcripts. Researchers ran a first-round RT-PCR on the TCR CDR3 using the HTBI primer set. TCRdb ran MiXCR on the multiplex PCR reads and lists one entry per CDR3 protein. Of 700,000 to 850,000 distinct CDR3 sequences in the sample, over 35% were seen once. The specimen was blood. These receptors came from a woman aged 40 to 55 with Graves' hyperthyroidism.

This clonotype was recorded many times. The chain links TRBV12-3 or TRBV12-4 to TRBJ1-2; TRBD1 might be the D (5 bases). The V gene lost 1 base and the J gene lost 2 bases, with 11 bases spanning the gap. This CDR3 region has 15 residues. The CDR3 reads CASSLGSGRNYGYTF. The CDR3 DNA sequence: TGTGCCAGCAGTTTAGGCTCGGGACGGAACTATGGCTACACCTTC.

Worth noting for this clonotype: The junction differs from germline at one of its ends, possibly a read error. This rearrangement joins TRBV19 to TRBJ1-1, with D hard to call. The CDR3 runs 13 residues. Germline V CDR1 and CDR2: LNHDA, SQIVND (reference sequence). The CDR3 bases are TGTGCCGGTAGTATAGGATCGAACACTGAAGCTTTCTTT. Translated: CAGSIGSNTEAFF. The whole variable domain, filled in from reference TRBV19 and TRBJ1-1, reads DGGITQSPKYLFRKEGQNVTLSCEQNLNHDAMYWYRQDPGQGLRLIYYSQIVNDFQKGDIAEGYSVSREKKESFPLTVTSAQKNPTAFYLCAGSIGSNTEAFFGQGTRLTVV.

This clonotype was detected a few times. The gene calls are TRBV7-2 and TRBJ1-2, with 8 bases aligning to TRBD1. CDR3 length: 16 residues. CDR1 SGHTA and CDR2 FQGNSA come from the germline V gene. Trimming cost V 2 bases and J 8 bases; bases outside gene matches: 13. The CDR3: CASSLPGGKNRMGYTF. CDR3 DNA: TGTGCCAGCAGCTTACCAGGGGGCAAGAATCGGATGGGCTACACCTTC.

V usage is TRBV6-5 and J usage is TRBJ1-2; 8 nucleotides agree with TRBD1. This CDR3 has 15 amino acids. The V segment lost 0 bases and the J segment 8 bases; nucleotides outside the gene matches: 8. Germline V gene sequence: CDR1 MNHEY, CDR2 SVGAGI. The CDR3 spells CASSYSHSGGFGYTF. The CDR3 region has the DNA TGTGCCAGCAGTTACTCACATTCAGGGGGCTTCGGCTACACCTTC.

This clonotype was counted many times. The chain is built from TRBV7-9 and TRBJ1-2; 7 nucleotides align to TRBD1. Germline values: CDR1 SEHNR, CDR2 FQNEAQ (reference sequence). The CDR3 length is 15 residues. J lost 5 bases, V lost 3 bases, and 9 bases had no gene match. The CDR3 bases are TGTGCCAGCAGCTTGGTGGCAGGGGGGCCTTATGGCTACACCTTC. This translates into CASSLVAGGPYGYTF.

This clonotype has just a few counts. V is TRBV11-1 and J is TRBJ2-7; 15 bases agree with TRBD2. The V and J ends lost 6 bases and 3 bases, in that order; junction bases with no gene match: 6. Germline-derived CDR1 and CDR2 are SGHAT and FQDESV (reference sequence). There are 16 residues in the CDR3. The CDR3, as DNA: TGTGCCAGCAGGGGACTAGCGGGAGGAAATTTCTACGAGCAGTACTTC. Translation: CASRGLAGGNFYEQYF.

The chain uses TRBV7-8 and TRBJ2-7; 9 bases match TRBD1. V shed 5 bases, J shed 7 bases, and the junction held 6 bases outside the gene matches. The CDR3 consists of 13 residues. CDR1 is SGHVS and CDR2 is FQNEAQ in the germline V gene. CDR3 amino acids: CASSRRDREEQYF. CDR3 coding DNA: TGTGCCAGCAGCCGCCGGGACAGGGAGGAGCAGTACTTC.

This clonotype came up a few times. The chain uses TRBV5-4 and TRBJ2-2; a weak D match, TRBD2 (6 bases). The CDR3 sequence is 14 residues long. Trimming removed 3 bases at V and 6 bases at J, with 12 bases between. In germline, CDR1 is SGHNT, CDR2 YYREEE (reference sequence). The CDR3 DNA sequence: TGTGCCAGCAGCTCACCCCGGGACTCCGGGGAGCTGTTTTTT. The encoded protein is CASSSPRDSGELFF.

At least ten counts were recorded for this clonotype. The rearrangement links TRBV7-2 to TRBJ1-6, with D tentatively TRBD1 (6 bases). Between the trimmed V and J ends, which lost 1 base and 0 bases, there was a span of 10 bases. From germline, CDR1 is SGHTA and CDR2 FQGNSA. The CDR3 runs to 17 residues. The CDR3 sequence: CASSLVGTTSYNSPLHF. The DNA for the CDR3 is TGTGCCAGCAGCTTAGTAGGGACAACCTCCTATAATTCACCCCTCCACTTT.

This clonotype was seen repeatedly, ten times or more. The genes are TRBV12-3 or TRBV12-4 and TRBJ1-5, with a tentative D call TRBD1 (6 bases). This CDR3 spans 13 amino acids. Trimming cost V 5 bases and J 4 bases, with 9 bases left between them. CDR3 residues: CASSHGTNQPQHF. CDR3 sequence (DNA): TGTGCCAGCAGTCACGGGACAAATCAGCCCCAGCATTTT.

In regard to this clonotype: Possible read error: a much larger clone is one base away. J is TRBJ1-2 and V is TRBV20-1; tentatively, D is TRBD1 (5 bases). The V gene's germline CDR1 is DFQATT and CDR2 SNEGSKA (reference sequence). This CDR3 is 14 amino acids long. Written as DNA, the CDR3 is TGCAGTGTTAGAGGGAGGGGAGCTAACTATGGCTACACCTTC. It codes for CSVRGRGANYGYTF.

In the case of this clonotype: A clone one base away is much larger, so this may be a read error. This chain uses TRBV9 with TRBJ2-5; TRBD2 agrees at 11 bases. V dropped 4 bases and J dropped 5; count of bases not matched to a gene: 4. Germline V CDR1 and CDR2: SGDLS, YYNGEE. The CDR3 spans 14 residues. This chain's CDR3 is CASSSRTSGETQYF. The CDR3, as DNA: TGTGCCAGCAGCTCCCGGACTAGCGGGGAGACCCAGTACTTC.

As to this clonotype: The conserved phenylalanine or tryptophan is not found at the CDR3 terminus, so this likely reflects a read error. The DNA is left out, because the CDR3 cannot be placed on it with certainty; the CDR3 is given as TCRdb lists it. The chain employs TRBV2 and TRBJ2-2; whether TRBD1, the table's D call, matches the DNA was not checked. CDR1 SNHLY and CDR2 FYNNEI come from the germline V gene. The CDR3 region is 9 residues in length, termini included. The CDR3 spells CASRRGQGI.

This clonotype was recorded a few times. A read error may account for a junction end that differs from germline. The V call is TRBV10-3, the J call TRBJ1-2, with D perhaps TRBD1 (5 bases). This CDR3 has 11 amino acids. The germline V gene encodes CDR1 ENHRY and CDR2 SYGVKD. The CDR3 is CASSARGGYTF. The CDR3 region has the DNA TGTGCCAGCAGTGCGAGGGGAGGCTACACCTTC.

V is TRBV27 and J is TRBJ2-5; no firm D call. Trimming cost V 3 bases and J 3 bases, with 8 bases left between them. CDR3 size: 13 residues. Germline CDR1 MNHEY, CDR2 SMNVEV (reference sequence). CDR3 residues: CASSFLAEETQYF. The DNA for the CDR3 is TGTGCCAGCAGTTTCTTGGCAGAAGAGACCCAGTACTTC.

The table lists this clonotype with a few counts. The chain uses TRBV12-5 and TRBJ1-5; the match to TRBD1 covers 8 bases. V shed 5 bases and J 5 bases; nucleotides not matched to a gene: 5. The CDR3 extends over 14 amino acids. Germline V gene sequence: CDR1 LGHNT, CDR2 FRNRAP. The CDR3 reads CASGLGTGYQPQHF. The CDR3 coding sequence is TGTGCTAGTGGTCTGGGGACAGGATATCAGCCCCAGCATTTT.

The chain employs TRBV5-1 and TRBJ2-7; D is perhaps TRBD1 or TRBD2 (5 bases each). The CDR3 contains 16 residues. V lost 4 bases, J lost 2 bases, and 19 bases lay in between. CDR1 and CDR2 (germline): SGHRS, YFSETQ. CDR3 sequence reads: CASSQSDRDAPYEQYF. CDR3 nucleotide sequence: TGCGCCAGCAGCCAGAGCGACCGGGACGCCCCCTACGAGCAGTACTTC. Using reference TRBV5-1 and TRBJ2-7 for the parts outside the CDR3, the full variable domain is KAGVTQTPRYLIKTRGQQVTLSCSPISGHRSVSWYQQTPGQGLQFLFEYFSETQRNKGNFPGRFSGRQFSNSRSEMNVSTLELGDSALYLCASSQSDRDAPYEQYFGPGTRLTVT.

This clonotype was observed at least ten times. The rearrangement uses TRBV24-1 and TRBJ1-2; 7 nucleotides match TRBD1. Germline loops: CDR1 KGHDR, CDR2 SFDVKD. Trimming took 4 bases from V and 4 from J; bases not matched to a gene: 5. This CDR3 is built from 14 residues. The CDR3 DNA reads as TGTGCCACCAGTGACACGGGACAGCCCTATGGCTACACCTTC. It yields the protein CATSDTGQPYGYTF.

The CDR3 DNA reads as TGTGCCAGCAGTGCCGGGCCAGGCGAGCAGTACTTC. Its protein is CASSAGPGEQYF. The V gene is TRBV3-1, the J gene TRBJ2-7; D unclear. CDR3 length equals 12 residues. CDR1 is LGHDT, CDR2 YNNKEL, per germline (reference sequence). V was cut by 6 bases and J by 6 bases, with 12 bases left in between.

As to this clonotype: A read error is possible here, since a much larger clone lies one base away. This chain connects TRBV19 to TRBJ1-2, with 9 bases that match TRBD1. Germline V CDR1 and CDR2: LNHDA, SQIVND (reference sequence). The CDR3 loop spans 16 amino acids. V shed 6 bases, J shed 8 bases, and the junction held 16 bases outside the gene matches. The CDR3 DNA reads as TGTGCCAGTAGCCATAAGGGGACAGGGACGGTCCGCGGCTACACCTTC. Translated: CASSHKGTGTVRGYTF.